The subject of this entry is one TCR beta chain. The data belong to a study of blood T cell repertoires in COVID-19. About the study: COVID-19 samples from acute and convalescent phases originated in the United States, Italy and Spain.

Per the original data handling: Amplified reference gene primers provided the basis for estimating nucleated cell counts. The protocol was immunoSEQ multiplex PCR, while the TCRdb copy is restricted to in-frame clones and leaves out a portion. The V and J calls and the clone size are those of that table, but D and trimming were determined from the DNA. The table shows around 220,000 clones, with 70% to 90% occurring only once. The TCR comes from a woman in her forties or fifties with acute or convalescent COVID-19. Sequenced input: peripheral blood.

The CDR3 DNA reads as TGTGCCTGGAAAGGTGTCTTCGGGAATGAAAAACTGTTTTTT. Its protein product is CAWKGVFGNEKLFF. V and J are TRBV30 and TRBJ1-4; D is unresolved. CDR3 size: 14 residues. The germline V gene has CDR1 GTSNPN and CDR2 SVGIG (reference sequence). V dropped 4 bases and J dropped 5 bases, with 14 bases sitting between them. The entire variable domain, with the rest obtained from reference TRBV30 and TRBJ1-4, is as follows: SQTIHQWPATLVQPVGSPLSLECTVEGTSNPNLYWYRQAAGRGLQLLFYSVGIGQISSEVPQNLSASRPQDRQFILSSKKLLLSDSGFYLCAWKGVFGNEKLFFGSGTQLSVL.